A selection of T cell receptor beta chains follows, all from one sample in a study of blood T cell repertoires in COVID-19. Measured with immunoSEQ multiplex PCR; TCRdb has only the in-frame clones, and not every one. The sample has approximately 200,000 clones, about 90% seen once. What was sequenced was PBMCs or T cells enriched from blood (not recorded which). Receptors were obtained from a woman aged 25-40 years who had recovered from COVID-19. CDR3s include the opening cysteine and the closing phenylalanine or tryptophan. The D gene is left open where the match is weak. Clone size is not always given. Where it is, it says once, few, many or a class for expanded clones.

CDR3aa: CAISPGQSINQPQHF
CDR3nt: TGTGCCATCAGCCCTGGACAGTCAATTAATCAGCCCCAGCATTTT
v_gene: TRBV10-3
d_gene: -
abundance: -
j_gene: TRBJ1-5

CDR3aa: CASSDSGTGGAETQYF
CDR3nt: TGTGCCAGCAGTGACTCCGGGACAGGGGGCGCGGAGACCCAGTACTTC
v_gene: TRBV6-4
d_gene: TRBD1
abundance: many
j_gene: TRBJ2-5

CDR3aa: CASSADRDNTIYF
CDR3nt: TGTGCCAGCAGCGCAGACAGGGATAACACCATATATTTT
v_gene: TRBV27
d_gene: TRBD1
abundance: -
j_gene: TRBJ1-3

CDR3aa: CASTRQGQSPQHF
CDR3nt: TGTGCCAGCACCCGACAGGGTCAGTCGCCCCAGCATTTT
v_gene: TRBV7-9
d_gene: TRBD1
abundance: -
j_gene: TRBJ1-5

CDR3aa: CASSGTANEKLFF
CDR3nt: TGTGCCAGCAGTGGAACAGCTAATGAAAAACTGTTTTTT
v_gene: TRBV2
d_gene: -
abundance: -
j_gene: TRBJ1-4

CDR3aa: CASSVWGGEQFF
CDR3nt: TGTGCCAGCAGCGTATGGGGGGGTGAGCAGTTCTTC
v_gene: TRBV9
d_gene: TRBD2
abundance: -
j_gene: TRBJ2-1

CDR3aa: CASSLMAPGPQETQYF
CDR3nt: TGTGCCAGCAGCTTAATGGCCCCAGGGCCTCAAGAGACCCAGTACTTC
v_gene: TRBV7-2
d_gene: -
abundance: -
j_gene: TRBJ2-5

CDR3aa: CASSVDAGLESVEQFF
CDR3nt: TGTGCCAGCAGCGTAGATGCGGGACTAGAGTCGGTTGAGCAGTTCTTC
v_gene: TRBV9
d_gene: TRBD2
abundance: -
j_gene: TRBJ2-1

CDR3aa: CASSLATANYEQYF
CDR3nt: TGTGCCAGCAGCTTAGCAACAGCAAACTACGAGCAGTACTTC
v_gene: TRBV7-2
d_gene: -
abundance: once
j_gene: TRBJ2-7

CDR3aa: CASSVEEAGLNYEQYF
CDR3nt: TGTGCCAGCAGTGTAGAAGAAGCGGGGCTCAACTACGAGCAGTACTTC
v_gene: TRBV2
d_gene: TRBD2
abundance: -
j_gene: TRBJ2-7

CDR3aa: CASSLHGSVPYNEQFF
CDR3nt: TGTGCCAGCAGCTTACACGGGAGCGTCCCCTACAATGAGCAGTTCTTC
v_gene: TRBV7-9
d_gene: -
abundance: -
j_gene: TRBJ2-1